The rows below give T cell receptor beta chains drawn from one sample of a study of blood T cell repertoires in COVID-19. Libraries were prepared by immunoSEQ multiplex PCR; TCRdb keeps only in-frame clonotypes and omits some of them. The sample has 100,000 to 150,000 clones, about 86% seen once. The sample consisted of peripheral blood. The source is a woman in her forties or fifties with acute or convalescent COVID-19. The CDR3 runs from the conserved cysteine through the conserved F or W. A D gene is named only where the DNA matches it firmly. The size entry is marked missing in some rows and otherwise reads once, few, many or a size class.

CDR3nt | CDR3aa | v_gene | d_gene | abundance | j_gene
TGTGCCAGCAGTGGCCCCACAACCACACAGCCCCAGCATTTT | CASSGPTTTQPQHF | TRBV6-1 | . | . | TRBJ1-5
TGCAGTGCTAGTTACAGGAGCTACAATGAGCAGTTCTTC | CSASYRSYNEQFF | TRBV20-1 | . | . | TRBJ2-1
TGTGCCAGCAGATCCGACAGGTCTCGTTCGAGTGAGCAGTTCTTC | CASRSDRSRSSEQFF | TRBV7-9 | . | . | TRBJ2-1
TGTGCCAGCAGCCTGACAGATGCCCCCTACGAGCAGTACTTC | CASSLTDAPYEQYF | TRBV9 | . | few | TRBJ2-7
TGTGCCAGCAGCCAGGTTCTAGCGGGAGGGGGCTACAATGAGCAGTTCTTC | CASSQVLAGGGYNEQFF | TRBV4-2 | TRBD2 | . | TRBJ2-1
TGTGCCAGCAGTGGAAGAACAGGGACCCTTACCTACGAGCAGTACTTC | CASSGRTGTLTYEQYF | TRBV28 | . | . | TRBJ2-7
TGTGCCAGCAGCGTAGTAGATACCCTTAACTATGGCTACACCTTC | CASSVVDTLNYGYTF | TRBV9 | . | once | TRBJ1-2
TGCGCCAGCAGCTCGGACAGAAGGGATGAGCAGTTCTTC | CASSSDRRDEQFF | TRBV5-1 | . | . | TRBJ2-1
TGTGCCAGCAGCTTACAGGCCTTCTCGCCCGCTTTCTTT | CASSLQAFSPAFF | TRBV7-3 | . | . | TRBJ1-1
TGTGCCAGCAGCCAAGTAGCCTCACATGGAGAGACCCAGTACTTC | CASSQVASHGETQYF | TRBV3-1/TRBV3-2 | . | . | TRBJ2-5
TGTGCCAGCAGCCCCCGGGGACAGAACTATGGCTACACCTTC | CASSPRGQNYGYTF | TRBV5-4 | TRBD1 | . | TRBJ1-2
TGCAGCGTTGGGGGACTAGCGGGAGGTTTCTCCTACAATGAGCAGTTCTTC | CSVGGLAGGFSYNEQFF | TRBV29-1 | TRBD2 | once | TRBJ2-1
TGTGCCTGGAGTACGAGGACAGTCCGGCATAATTCACCCCTCCACTTT | CAWSTRTVRHNSPLHF | TRBV30 | . | . | TRBJ1-6
TGCAGCGCTAGACAGGGATCTAACTATGGCTACACCTTC | CSARQGSNYGYTF | TRBV29-1 | TRBD1 | . | TRBJ1-2
TGCGCCAGCAGCTTTTCGGGCGGGGAGCTGTTTTTT | CASSFSGGELFF | TRBV5-1 | . | . | TRBJ2-2
TGTGCCAGTAGTATGACAGGGAGGCTAGCGGGAGGGAACACCGGGGAGCTGTTTTTT | CASSMTGRLAGGNTGELFF | TRBV19 | TRBD2 | . | TRBJ2-2
TGTGCCACCAGCAGAGACCCTAGCGGGGGGGCCTCCAATGAGCAGTTCTTC | CATSRDPSGGASNEQFF | TRBV15 | TRBD2 | . | TRBJ2-1
TGTGCCAGCAGCTACCCCGGGACATCGACCCAGGGCTACACCTTC | CASSYPGTSTQGYTF | TRBV7-8 | . | . | TRBJ1-2
TGTGCCAGCTCACCATCGACAGGGGAACAGCCCCAGCATTTT | CASSPSTGEQPQHF | TRBV18 | TRBD1 | . | TRBJ1-5
TGCGCCAGCAGCCTGGAGGACTCGGTGGGGGAGCAGTACTTC | CASSLEDSVGEQYF | TRBV5-1 | . | . | TRBJ2-7
TGTGCCAGCAGCCCGGGACAGTGGGACGAGCAGTACTTC | CASSPGQWDEQYF | TRBV6-5 | TRBD1 | . | TRBJ2-7
TGTGCCTGGAGTCCTTCTCAGGGGCCTCAGTATTTT | CAWSPSQGPQYF | TRBV30 | . | . | TRBJ2-3
TGTGCCAGCAGTGAATTGACAGGGAGTACGAATGAGCAGTTCTTC | CASSELTGSTNEQFF | TRBV6-1 | TRBD1 | . | TRBJ2-1
TGTGCCAGCAGCTTTTTAGCGGGGCAAGCCTACGAGCAGTACTTC | CASSFLAGQAYEQYF | TRBV5-4 | TRBD2 | . | TRBJ2-7
TGTGCCAGTACCTGGTGGGAGGGCAATCAGCCCCAGCATTTT | CASTWWEGNQPQHF | TRBV19 | . | . | TRBJ1-5
TGCGCCAGTTCCGTCCCGGAGCACACTGAAGCTTTCTTT | CASSVPEHTEAFF | TRBV5-1 | . | . | TRBJ1-1
TGTGCCTGGAGTCCAAAAACCTACGAGCAGTACTTC | CAWSPKTYEQYF | TRBV30 | . | . | TRBJ2-7
TGTGCCAGCAGCTTACGGCGAGCGGGAACTCTAACCGAGCAGTTCTTC | CASSLRRAGTLTEQFF | TRBV7-2 | TRBD2 | . | TRBJ2-1
TGTGCCAGCAGTGAAGCCCAGGGCGGATTTACGCAGTATTTT | CASSEAQGGFTQYF | TRBV2 | . | . | TRBJ2-3
TGTGCCAGCAGCCCACGGCGGGAGTCCAATCAGCCCCAGCATTTT | CASSPRRESNQPQHF | TRBV6-6 | . | . | TRBJ1-5